This T cell receptor (beta chain) was recovered during a study of regulatory T cells in long-lasting Graves disease. Whole-study findings and limits: Those with persistent disease had in common more public clonotypes (fewer than 3,000) than new patients (around 910).

The table lists this clonotype with many counts. What it recognizes is unknown. Indicated time point: newly diagnosed GD, antithyroid drugs for less than 3 months. Extracted RNA from PBMCs served as the source of the TCR library. In building TCR beta libraries, iRepertoire HTBI primers were used together with Arm-PCR of CDR3 regions. Original data processing: The identification of roughly 62 TRBV and 14 TRBJ segments was made across samples. TCRdb analysed the multiplex PCR reads with MiXCR anew, one entry per CDR3 protein. These V and J calls are TCRdb output, not the study's own analysis. The table records hundreds of thousands of distinct CDR3 sequences, about 16% of them present only once. The same specimen was also included in a second study, on T cells in Graves' hyperthyroidism and ophthalmopathy.

This sequence originates from a woman in her twenties or thirties with Graves disease. The sample here was peripheral blood mononuclear cells (PBMCs), taken at new diagnosis, from a patient treated with antithyroid drugs.

This chain's CDR3 is CASSPPSQTWANTEAFF. As DNA, the CDR3 is TGTGCCAGCAGTCCCCCCTCGCAGACTTGGGCTAACACTGAAGCTTTCTTT. The rearrangement uses TRBV28 and TRBJ1-1; D gene uncertain. The length of the CDR3 is 17 residues. V lost 5 bases and J 2 bases, leaving 21 bases between the germline ends. Germline V gene lookup returns CDR1 MDHEN and CDR2 SYDVKM.